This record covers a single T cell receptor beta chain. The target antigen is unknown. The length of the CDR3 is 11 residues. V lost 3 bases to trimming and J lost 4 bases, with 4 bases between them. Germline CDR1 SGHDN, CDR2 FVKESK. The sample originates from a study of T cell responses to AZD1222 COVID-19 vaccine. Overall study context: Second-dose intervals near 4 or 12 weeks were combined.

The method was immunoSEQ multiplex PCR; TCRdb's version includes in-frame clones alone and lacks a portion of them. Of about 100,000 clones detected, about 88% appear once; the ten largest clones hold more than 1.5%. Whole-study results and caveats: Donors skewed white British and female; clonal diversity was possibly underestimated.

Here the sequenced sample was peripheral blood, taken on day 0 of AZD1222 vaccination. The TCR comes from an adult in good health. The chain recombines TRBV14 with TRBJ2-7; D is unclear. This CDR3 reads CASSHSYEQYF. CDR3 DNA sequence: TGTGCCAGCAGCCACTCGTACGAGCAGTACTTC. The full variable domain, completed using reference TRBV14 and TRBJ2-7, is EAGVTQFPSHSVIEKGQTVTLRCDPISGHDNLYWYRRVMGKEIKFLLHFVKESKQDESGMPNNRFLAERTGGTYSTLKVQPAELEDSGVYFCASSHSYEQYFGPGTRLTVT.